Listed below are T cell receptor beta chains from one sample, sequenced in a study of shared clonotypes between healthy human individuals. Assay: immunoSEQ multiplex PCR; the TCRdb copy retains only in-frame clones and omits some. The repertoire holds 2 million or so clones, roughly 95% seen once, with about 1.1% in the top ten. Sequencing used naive CD8+ T cells sorted from blood. The receptor source for this set is a man between 18 and 29 years old in good health. Each CDR3 is given with its conserved first and last residue. The D gene is left open where the match is weak. Clone size is shown for a subset of rows, as once, few, many or a class of expanded clone.

>once|TRBV4-3|.|TRBJ2-5|15
TGCGCCAGCAGCCAAGATGAAGCTGGTCAAGAGACCCAGTACTTC
CASSQDEAGQETQYF
>.|TRBV30|TRBD1|TRBJ1-4|14
TGTGCCTGGAGGGACAGGGGTCCCTATGAAAAACTGTTTTTT
CAWRDRGPYEKLFF
>.|TRBV5-1|.|TRBJ2-7|14
TGCGCCAGCAGCTTGTTAGGGATCTGGGACGAGCAGTACTTC
CASSLLGIWDEQYF
>.|TRBV27|.|TRBJ1-5|14
TGTGCCAGCAGTACGAGTCCATTCAATCAGCCCCAGCATTTT
CASSTSPFNQPQHF
>.|TRBV11-2|TRBD1|TRBJ2-7|15
TGTGCCAGCAGCTCCTGGACAGGGCCCTCCTACGAGCAGTACTTC
CASSSWTGPSYEQYF
>.|TRBV7-2|TRBD2|TRBJ2-3|15
TGTGCCAGCAGCACACCGGGACTAGCGTCAGATACGCAGTATTTT
CASSTPGLASDTQYF
>.|TRBV21-1|.|TRBJ2-7|13
TGTGCCAGCAGCGGACATCGGTTCTACGAGCAGTACTTC
CASSGHRFYEQYF
>.|TRBV4-1|TRBD1|TRBJ1-5|13
TGCGCCAGCAGCCCCCGACAGGGACAGCCCCAGCATTTT
CASSPRQGQPQHF
>once|TRBV4-3|.|TRBJ1-5|13
TGCGCCAGCAGCCAAGATCTCGAACAGCCCCAGCATTTT
CASSQDLEQPQHF
>.|TRBV7-3|.|TRBJ2-3|16
TGTGCCAGCAGCTTGGTTCATGGGGGTACCACAGATACGCAGTATTTT
CASSLVHGGTTDTQYF
>.|TRBV5-6|TRBD2|TRBJ2-5|16
TGTGCCAGCAGCTTTACCAGCGGGGGGCCCCAAGAGACCCAGTACTTC
CASSFTSGGPQETQYF
>.|TRBV28|.|TRBJ1-2|14
TGTGCCAGCAGTTTTCAGGGGCTGGGTTATGGCTACACCTTC
CASSFQGLGYGYTF
>.|TRBV4-1|TRBD2|TRBJ2-7|18
TGCGCCAGCAGCCAAGCGATTTCGGTAGCGGGTTTCTCCTACGAGCAGTACTTC
CASSQAISVAGFSYEQYF
>.|TRBV7-6|.|TRBJ2-1|17
TGTGCCAGCAGCCACTTTGGAGTAGCCGGTAATGGGAATGAGCAGTTCTTC
CASSHFGVAGNGNEQFF
>once|TRBV6-5|.|TRBJ2-3|12
TGTGCCAGCAGCTCGCGTCCAGATACGCAGTATTTT
CASSSRPDTQYF
>.|TRBV6-5|.|TRBJ2-3|13
TGTGCCAGCAGAGGAGGCGCGGCAGATACGCAGTATTTT
CASRGGAADTQYF
>.|TRBV5-1|.|TRBJ2-7|16
TGCGCCAGCAGCTTGACAGGTTACGGCTCTATCTACGAGCAGTACTTC
CASSLTGYGSIYEQYF
>.|TRBV27|.|TRBJ2-2|14
TGTGCCAGCAGTTGGGGTATGGACACCGGGGAGCTGTTTTTT
CASSWGMDTGELFF
>.|TRBV7-9|TRBD1|TRBJ1-2|19
TGTGCCAGCAGCTTCAGTCAGTGGAACACCTTGGACAGGGGTGCTGGCTACACCTTC
CASSFSQWNTLDRGAGYTF
>.|TRBV27|TRBD2|TRBJ2-2|14
TGTGCCAGCTCGGGACTAGCGGGGTTCGGGGAGCTGTTTTTT
CASSGLAGFGELFF
>.|TRBV30|.|TRBJ1-6|14
TGTGCCTGGAATCAGGACGGTTTTAATTCACCCCTCCACTTT
CAWNQDGFNSPLHF
>.|TRBV9|TRBD1|TRBJ1-3|17
TGTGCCAGCAGCGTTTACCCCGGGACAGGGTCTGGAAACACCATATATTTT
CASSVYPGTGSGNTIYF
>.|TRBV13|.|TRBJ2-3|15
TGTGCCAGCAGCTACTCCACCGAAAACACAGATACGCAGTATTTT
CASSYSTENTDTQYF
>.|TRBV5-1|TRBD2|TRBJ2-1|16
TGCGCCAGCAGCTTGGCCGCGGGAGGGCCTTACAATGAGCAGTTCTTC
CASSLAAGGPYNEQFF
>once|TRBV27|.|TRBJ1-1|13
TGTGCCAGCAGTTTAGGACTGAACACTGAAGCTTTCTTT
CASSLGLNTEAFF
>.|TRBV4-1|.|TRBJ2-3|16
TGCGCCAGCAGCCAAGAACCCGGGAATATCGCAGATACGCAGTATTTT
CASSQEPGNIADTQYF
>once|TRBV19|.|TRBJ2-1|16
TGTGCCAGTAGTATAGGGGGGAGCGGAGTAACGAATGAGCAGTTCTTC
CASSIGGSGVTNEQFF
>.|TRBV6-8|.|TRBJ2-7|13
TGTGCCAGCAGTTACGACAGCAGATACGAGCAGTACTTC
CASSYDSRYEQYF
>.|TRBV27|TRBD2|TRBJ2-3|13
TGTGTCGTTACTAGCGGGGTCCTCAGTACGCAGTATTTT
CVVTSGVLSTQYF
>.|TRBV27|.|TRBJ2-5|14
TGTGCCAGCAGTCCCGACCGGTTCGGGGAGACCCAGTACTTC
CASSPDRFGETQYF
>.|TRBV5-6|.|TRBJ1-2|14
TGTGCCAGCAGCTTGGGTGACACCATATATGGCTACACCTTC
CASSLGDTIYGYTF
>.|TRBV29-1|TRBD1|TRBJ1-6|15
TGCAGGGACCTGGACAGGGCGTATTTGGCCTCACCCCTCCACTTT
CRDLDRAYLASPLHF
>.|TRBV19|TRBD2|TRBJ2-7|14
TGTGCCAGTAGTGAGGTAGCGGGGAGCTACGAGCAGTACTTC
CASSEVAGSYEQYF
>.|TRBV10-2|.|TRBJ2-7|14
TGCGCCAGCAGTGAGAACAGACCGACGGACGAGCAGTACTTC
CASSENRPTDEQYF
>.|TRBV27|TRBD1|TRBJ1-2|15
TGTGCCAGCAGTAACAGGACAGGGGGCAAGGTGGGCTACACCTTC
CASSNRTGGKVGYTF
>.|TRBV27|.|TRBJ2-1|13
TGTGCCAGCAGTCTGACAGGATACAATGAGCAGTTCTTC
CASSLTGYNEQFF
>once|TRBV10-1|.|TRBJ2-7|14
TGCGCCAGCAGTTCGGGACTCCGTAGGGACGAGCAGTACTTC
CASSSGLRRDEQYF
>.|TRBV25-1|.|TRBJ2-7|14
TGTGCCAGCAGTGAAGGTGCGGGATTAGGGGAGCAGTACTTC
CASSEGAGLGEQYF
>few|TRBV5-1|TRBD1|TRBJ2-7|15
TGCGCCAGCAGCCCCCGACAGGGGGTTGTCTACGAGCAGTACTTC
CASSPRQGVVYEQYF
>few|TRBV5-4|TRBD1|TRBJ2-3|14
TGTGCCAGCAGCAAGGGACAGGGGGCAGATACGCAGTATTTT
CASSKGQGADTQYF
>.|TRBV4-1|.|TRBJ2-2|16
TGCGCCAGCAGCCAAGTTTTGGGCAGAAACACCGGGGAGCTGTTTTTT
CASSQVLGRNTGELFF
>.|TRBV10-3|TRBD1|TRBJ1-5|14
TGTGCCATCAGTGAGGGGACAGGAAATCAGCCCCAGCATTTT
CAISEGTGNQPQHF
>.|TRBV28|TRBD1|TRBJ2-1|12
TGTGCCAGCAGGCGGACAGGGCCTGAGCAGTTCTTC
CASRRTGPEQFF
>.|TRBV14|.|TRBJ2-1|12
TGTGCCAGCAGCCCAACATACAATGAGCAGTTCTTC
CASSPTYNEQFF